This T cell receptor beta chain stems from a study of cytomegalovirus exposure and HLA in healthy donors. Broader study findings: Generally TCR sequences proved uncommon, though certain public TCRs appeared in numerous donors. A further, later analysis showed that HLA-associated TCR beta chains (compared with equally common others) were more clonally expanded.

Comment on this clone: What it binds is not known.

Primers: 60 Vbeta forward and 13 Jbeta reverse. Assay: immunoSEQ multiplex PCR; the TCRdb copy retains only in-frame clones and omits some. Found here are roughly 220,000 clones, 75% to 90% of them singletons; the top ten hold around 3%. This TCR derives from a woman in her 40s in good health and CMV-seronegative. Material: PBMCs.

The CDR3 region is CASSLGRGRVEEQPQHF. The CDR3 DNA follows: TGTGCCAGCAGCTTAGGTCGCGGCAGGGTAGAGGAGCAGCCCCAGCATTTT. This sequence joins TRBV7-9 and TRBJ1-5, with a weak D call TRBD1 (5 bases). From germline, CDR1 is SEHNR and CDR2 FQNEAQ (reference sequence). The CDR3 runs to 17 residues. Trimming pared 1 base from V and 7 bases from J, leaving 20 bases between.